This T cell receptor beta chain was profiled in a study of blood T cell repertoires in COVID-19. Study background: T cells, B-cell-depleted T cells, or PBMCs provided the cDNA or gDNA that served as material.

Measured with immunoSEQ multiplex PCR; TCRdb has only the in-frame clones, and not every one. The top ten clones hold less than 6% of a sample with about 200,000 clones, roughly 80% of them seen once. In its sample, this clone was seen a few times. It was during active infection that Seattle patients were enrolled and then longitudinally followed. Trimming took 3 bases from V and 5 from J, leaving 7 bases between them. Germline-derived CDR1 and CDR2 are LNHDA and SQIVND (reference sequence). The CDR3 consists of 12 residues. The clonotype comes from a woman in her 70s with COVID-19, enrolled during active disease. The chain is built from TRBV19 and TRBJ1-2; D is ambiguous. Sequencing used peripheral blood. In DNA form, the CDR3 reads TGTGCCAGTAGTATCCAGTCATATGGCTACACCTTC. Its translation: CASSIQSYGYTF.